The clone carrying this T cell receptor (beta chain) was found a few times. What it recognizes is unknown. Addition of a universal primer site occurred through template switching, and cDNA carried unique molecular identifiers. TCRdb called the 5' RACE reads again in MiXCR, with one record for every CDR3 protein. This sample has 600,000 to 850,000 distinct CDR3 sequences; 15% to 20% occur once, and the top ten carry roughly 14%. This sample was taken from a study of identical twins. Between the trimmed V and J ends, which lost 4 bases and 2 bases, there was a span of 26 bases. Looked up from germline, CDR1 is MNHEY and CDR2 is SVGEGT. CDR3 length: 20 residues. Each donor was a healthy Caucasian. Study conclusions and caveats: The authors drew conclusions from cross-sectional statistical analysis rather than following the same donors.

These data were also filed under a second study, of T cells expressing NK-cell markers. That work adds: HCMV seropositivity characterized most of the eight sequenced donors, and seronegativity one.

The origin of this receptor is a woman aged 18-35 years in good health. The specimen was PBMCs. The rearrangement uses TRBV6-2 or TRBV6-3 and TRBJ1-4; TRBD1 is a possible D gene (5 bases). The CDR3 loop reads CASSSLPPDIFHRTNEKLFF. The CDR3 coding sequence is TGTGCCAGCAGTTCACTGCCGCCGGACATCTTCCATCGGACTAATGAAAAACTGTTTTTT.